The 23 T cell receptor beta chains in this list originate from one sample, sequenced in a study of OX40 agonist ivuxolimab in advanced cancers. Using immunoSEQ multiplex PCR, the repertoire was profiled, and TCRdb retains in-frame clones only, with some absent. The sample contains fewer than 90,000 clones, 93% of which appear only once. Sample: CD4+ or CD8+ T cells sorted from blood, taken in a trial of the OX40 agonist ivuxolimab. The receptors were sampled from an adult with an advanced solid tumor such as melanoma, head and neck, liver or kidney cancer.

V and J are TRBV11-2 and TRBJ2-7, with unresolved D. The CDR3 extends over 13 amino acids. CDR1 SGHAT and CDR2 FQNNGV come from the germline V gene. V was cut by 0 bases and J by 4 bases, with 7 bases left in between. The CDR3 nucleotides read TGTGCCAGCAGCTTAGATAGTGGGTACGAGCAGTACTTC. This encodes CASSLDSGYEQYF.

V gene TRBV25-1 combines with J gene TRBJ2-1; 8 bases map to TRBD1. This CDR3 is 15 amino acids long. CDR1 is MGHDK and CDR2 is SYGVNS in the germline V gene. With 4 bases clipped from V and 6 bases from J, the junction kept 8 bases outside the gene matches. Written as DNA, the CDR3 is TGTGCCAGCAGTGCCCCGGACAGGGTGAGCAATGAGCAGTTCTTC. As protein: CASSAPDRVSNEQFF.

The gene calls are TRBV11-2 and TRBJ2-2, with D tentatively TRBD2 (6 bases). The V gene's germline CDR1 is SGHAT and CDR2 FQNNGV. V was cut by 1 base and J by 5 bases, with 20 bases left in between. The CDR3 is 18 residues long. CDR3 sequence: CASSLAGGPGWETGELFF. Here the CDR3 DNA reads TGTGCCAGCAGCTTAGCCGGAGGGCCAGGTTGGGAGACCGGGGAGCTGTTTTTT.

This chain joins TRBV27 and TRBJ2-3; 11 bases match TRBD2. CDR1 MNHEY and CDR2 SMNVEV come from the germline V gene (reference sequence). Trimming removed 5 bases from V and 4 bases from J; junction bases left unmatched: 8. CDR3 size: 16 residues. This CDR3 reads CASSLNSGRGSDTQYF. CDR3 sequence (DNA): TGTGCCAGCAGTCTCAATAGCGGGAGGGGGTCAGATACGCAGTATTTT.

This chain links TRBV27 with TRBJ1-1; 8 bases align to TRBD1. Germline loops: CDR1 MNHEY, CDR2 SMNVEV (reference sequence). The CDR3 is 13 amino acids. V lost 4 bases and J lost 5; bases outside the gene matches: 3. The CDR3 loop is CASSYTGGTEAFF. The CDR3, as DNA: TGTGCCAGCAGTTACACAGGGGGGACTGAAGCTTTCTTT.

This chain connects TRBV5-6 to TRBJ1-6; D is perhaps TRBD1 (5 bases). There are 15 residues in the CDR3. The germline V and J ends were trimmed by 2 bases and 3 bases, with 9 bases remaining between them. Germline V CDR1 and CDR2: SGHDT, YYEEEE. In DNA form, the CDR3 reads TGTGCCAGCAGCTTTGGGACCGGCTATAATTCACCCCTCCACTTT. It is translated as CASSFGTGYNSPLHF.

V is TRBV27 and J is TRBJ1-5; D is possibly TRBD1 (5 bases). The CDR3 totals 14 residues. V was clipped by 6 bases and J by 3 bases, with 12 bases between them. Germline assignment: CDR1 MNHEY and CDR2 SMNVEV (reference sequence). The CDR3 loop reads CASSPGPVNQPQHF. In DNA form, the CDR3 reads TGTGCCAGCAGCCCGGGACCGGTCAATCAGCCCCAGCATTTT.

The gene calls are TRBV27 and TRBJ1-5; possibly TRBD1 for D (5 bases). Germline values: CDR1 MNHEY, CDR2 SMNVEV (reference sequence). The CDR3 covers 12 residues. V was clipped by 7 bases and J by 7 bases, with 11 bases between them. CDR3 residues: CASNSWGQPQHF. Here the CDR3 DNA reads TGTGCCAGCAACTCTTGGGGGCAGCCCCAGCATTTT.

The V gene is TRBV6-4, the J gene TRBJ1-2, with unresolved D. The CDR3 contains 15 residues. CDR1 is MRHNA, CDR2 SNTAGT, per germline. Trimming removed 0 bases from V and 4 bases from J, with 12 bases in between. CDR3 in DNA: TGTGCCAGCAGTGACTCTCCCGGTGGTTTCTATGGCTACACCTTC. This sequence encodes CASSDSPGGFYGYTF.

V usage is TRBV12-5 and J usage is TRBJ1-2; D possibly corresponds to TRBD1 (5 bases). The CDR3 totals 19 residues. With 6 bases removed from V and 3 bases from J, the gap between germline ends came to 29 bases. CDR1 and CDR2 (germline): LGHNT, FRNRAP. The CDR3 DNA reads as TGTGCTAGTGGGGAGTCGGGGGGTCCGACTAACCTGATCCACTATGGCTACACCTTC. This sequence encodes CASGESGGPTNLIHYGYTF.

The CDR3 region is CASRAGEGSEKLFF. The CDR3 DNA sequence: TGTGCCAGTAGGGCAGGAGAGGGAAGTGAAAAACTGTTTTTT. The V and J genes are TRBV19 and TRBJ1-4, with no clear D. Trimming pared 6 bases from V and 7 bases from J, leaving 15 bases between. In germline, CDR1 is LNHDA, CDR2 SQIVND (reference sequence). The CDR3 runs 14 residues.

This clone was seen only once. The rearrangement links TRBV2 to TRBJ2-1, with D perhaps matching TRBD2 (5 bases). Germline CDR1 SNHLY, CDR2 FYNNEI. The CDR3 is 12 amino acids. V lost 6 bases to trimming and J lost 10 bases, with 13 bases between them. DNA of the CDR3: TGTGCCAGCAGGGATATAGCGAGGGAGCAGTTCTTC. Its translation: CASRDIAREQFF. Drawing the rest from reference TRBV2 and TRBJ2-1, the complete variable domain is EPEVTQTPSHQVTQMGQEVILRCVPISNHLYFYWYRQILGQKVEFLVSFYNNEISEKSEIFDDQFSVERPDGSNFTLKIRSTKLEDSAMYFCASRDIAREQFFGPGTRLTVL.

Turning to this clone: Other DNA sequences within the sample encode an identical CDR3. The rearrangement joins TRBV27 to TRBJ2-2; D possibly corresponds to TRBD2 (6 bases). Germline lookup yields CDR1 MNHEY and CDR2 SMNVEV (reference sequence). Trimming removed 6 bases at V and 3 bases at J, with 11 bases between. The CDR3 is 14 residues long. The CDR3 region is CASSLGLYTGELFF. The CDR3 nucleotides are TGTGCCAGCAGCCTGGGACTTTACACCGGGGAGCTGTTTTTT.

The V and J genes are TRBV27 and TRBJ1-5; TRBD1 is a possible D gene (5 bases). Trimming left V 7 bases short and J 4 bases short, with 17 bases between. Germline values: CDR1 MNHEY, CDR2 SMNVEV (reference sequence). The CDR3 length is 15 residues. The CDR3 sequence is CASTSGTGGNQPQHF. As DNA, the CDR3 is TGTGCCAGCACCTCGGGGACGGGGGGGAATCAGCCCCAGCATTTT.

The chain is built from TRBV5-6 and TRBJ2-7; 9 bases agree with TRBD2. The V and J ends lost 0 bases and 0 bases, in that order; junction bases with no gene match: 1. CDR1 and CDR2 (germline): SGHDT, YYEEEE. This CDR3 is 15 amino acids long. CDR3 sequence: CASSLASGNSYEQYF. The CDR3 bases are TGTGCCAGCAGCTTGGCTAGCGGGAACTCCTACGAGCAGTACTTC.

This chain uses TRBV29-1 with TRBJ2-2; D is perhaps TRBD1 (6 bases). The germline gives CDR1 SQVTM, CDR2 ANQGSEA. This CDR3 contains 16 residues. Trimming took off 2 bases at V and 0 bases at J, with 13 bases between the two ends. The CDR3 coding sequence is TGCAGCGTTGAATCGGTACAGGGCCCGAACACCGGGGAGCTGTTTTTT. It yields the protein CSVESVQGPNTGELFF.

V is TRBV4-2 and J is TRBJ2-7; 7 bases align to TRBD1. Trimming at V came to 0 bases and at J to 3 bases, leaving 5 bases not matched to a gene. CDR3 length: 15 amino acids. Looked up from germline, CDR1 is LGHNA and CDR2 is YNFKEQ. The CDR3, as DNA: TGTGCCAGCAGCCAAGATTACAGGGGAAGCTACGAGCAGTACTTC. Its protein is CASSQDYRGSYEQYF.

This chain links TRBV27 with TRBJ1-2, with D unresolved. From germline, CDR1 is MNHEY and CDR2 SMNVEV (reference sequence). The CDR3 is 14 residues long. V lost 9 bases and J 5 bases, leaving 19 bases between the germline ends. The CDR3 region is CASSQTGTAYGYTF. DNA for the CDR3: TGTGCCAGTTCCCAGACGGGAACAGCTTATGGCTACACCTTC.

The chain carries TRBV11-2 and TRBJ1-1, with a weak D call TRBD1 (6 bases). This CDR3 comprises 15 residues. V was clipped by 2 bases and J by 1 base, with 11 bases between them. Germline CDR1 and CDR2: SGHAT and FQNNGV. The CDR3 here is CASSLTTGANTEAFF. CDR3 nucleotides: TGTGCCAGCAGCTTAACGACAGGCGCGAACACTGAAGCTTTCTTT.

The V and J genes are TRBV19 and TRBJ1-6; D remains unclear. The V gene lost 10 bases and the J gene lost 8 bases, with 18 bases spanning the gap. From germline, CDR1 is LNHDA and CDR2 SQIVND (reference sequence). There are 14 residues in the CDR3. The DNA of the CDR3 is TGTGCCACCTCTCCGGCCGTCGGGGATTCACCCCTCCACTTT. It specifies CATSPAVGDSPLHF.

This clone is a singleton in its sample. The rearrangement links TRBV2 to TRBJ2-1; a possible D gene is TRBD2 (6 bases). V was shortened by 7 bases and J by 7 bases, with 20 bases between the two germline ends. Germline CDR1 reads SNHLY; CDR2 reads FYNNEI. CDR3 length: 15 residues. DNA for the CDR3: TGTGCCAGCAACCCCCGGGACTCCTTTCGGAATGAGCAGTTCTTC. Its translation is CASNPRDSFRNEQFF.

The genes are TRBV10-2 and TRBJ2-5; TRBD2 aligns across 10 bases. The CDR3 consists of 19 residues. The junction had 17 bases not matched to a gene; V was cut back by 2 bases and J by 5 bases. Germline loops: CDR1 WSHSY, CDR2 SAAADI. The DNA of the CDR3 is TGCGCCAGCAGTGAGAAAAGAACTAGCGGGGTCCCTAGCAGGGAGACCCAGTACTTC. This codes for CASSEKRTSGVPSRETQYF.

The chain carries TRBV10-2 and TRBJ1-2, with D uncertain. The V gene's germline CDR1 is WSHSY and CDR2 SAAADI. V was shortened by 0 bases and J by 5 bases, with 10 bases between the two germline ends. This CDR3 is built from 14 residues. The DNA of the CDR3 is TGCGCCAGCAGTGAGTCTTTACTCCTTTATGGCTACACCTTC. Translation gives CASSESLLLYGYTF.